This TCR beta chain originates from a study of shared clonotypes between healthy human individuals. The authors divided CD4+ cells into CD45RA+ naive and CD45RA-negative memory subsets. The CDR3 loop spans 19 amino acids. Germline CDR1 is MNHEY and CDR2 is SMNVEV (reference sequence). J lost 2 bases, V lost 1 base, and 14 bases had no gene match. Of note for this clone: Its antigen is as yet unknown.

Each PCR replicate from the sorted subsets contained around 0.2 ug DNA, which is 25,000 to 30,000 T cell genomes. The protocol was immunoSEQ multiplex PCR, while the TCRdb copy is restricted to in-frame clones and leaves out a portion. Here the sample spans over 2 million clones, 85% to 95% being singletons. General study results and limits: Few donors restricted represented genetic and exposure-history diversity.

This sequence originates from a man aged 18 to 29 in good health. Some clones in this sample may be carry-over from other donors' samples. This chain links TRBV27 with TRBJ2-1; 7 bases line up with TRBD1. Sequenced material: naive CD4+ T cells from PBMCs. Subset meaning: CD45RA+ positively selected. CDR3: CASSLFHQLQGLPYNEQFF. CDR3 sequence (DNA): TGTGCCAGCAGTTTATTTCATCAGCTACAGGGGTTGCCCTACAATGAGCAGTTCTTC.